The rows below give T cell receptor beta chains drawn from one sample of a study of tumor and adjacent non-tumor tissue in lung cancer. One entry per CDR3 protein, called by TCRdb with MiXCR from the multiplex PCR reads. The sample has about 140,000 distinct CDR3 sequences, around 65% seen once. The sample comprised lung tumor tissue. The receptors stem from a man in his 60s with small cell lung cancer. Each CDR3 is given with its conserved first and last residue. The D gene is left open where the match is weak. Clone size, where shown, is once, few, many, or a class for clones that have expanded.

CDR3 DNA: TGTGTCAGCAGTTACATGGGCGGTGGCTACACCTTC
CDR3 protein: CVSSYMGGGYTF
D gene: -
clone size: -
V gene: TRBV6-5
J gene: TRBJ1-2

CDR3 DNA: TGTACTAGCAGCATGAGTGACTCCTACGAGCAGTACTTC
CDR3 protein: CTSSMSDSYEQYF
D gene: -
clone size: -
V gene: TRBV11-2
J gene: TRBJ2-7

CDR3 DNA: TGTGCCAGCAGCTTAGCAGCAATGACAGGCTCTGGGGCCAACGTCCTGACTTTC
CDR3 protein: CASSLAAMTGSGANVLTF
D gene: -
clone size: many
V gene: TRBV11-2
J gene: TRBJ2-6

CDR3 DNA: TGTGGCAGCAGTGGGGTGTACTATGGCTACACCTTC
CDR3 protein: CGSSGVYYGYTF
D gene: -
clone size: -
V gene: TRBV11-3
J gene: TRBJ1-2

CDR3 DNA: TGCGGCAGCAGCCCGGGGGTCGGAACAGATACGCAGTATTTT
CDR3 protein: CGSSPGVGTDTQYF
D gene: -
clone size: -
V gene: TRBV5-1
J gene: TRBJ2-3

CDR3 DNA: TGTGCCACCAGTGCGAGGGCAGGGTCCTACAATGAGCAGTTCTTC
CDR3 protein: CATSARAGSYNEQFF
D gene: -
clone size: few
V gene: TRBV24-1
J gene: TRBJ2-1

CDR3 DNA: TGCGCCAGCAGCCAAGCCCCAGATCCGTGGGGGGGCGCGGCGGATACGCAGTATTTT
CDR3 protein: CASSQAPDPWGGAADTQYF
D gene: -
clone size: medium-sized
V gene: TRBV4-1
J gene: TRBJ2-3

CDR3 DNA: TGTGCCAGCAGACCAACGGCTAGCGCCTCTTCTTATGAGCAGTTCTTC
CDR3 protein: CASRPTASASSYEQFF
D gene: -
clone size: -
V gene: TRBV2
J gene: TRBJ2-1

CDR3 DNA: TGCAGAGTTGAAGGGAGTGCAGAGACCCAGTACTTC
CDR3 protein: CRVEGSAETQYF
D gene: -
clone size: once
V gene: TRBV29-1
J gene: TRBJ2-5

CDR3 DNA: TGTGCCAGCAGCTTAAGTAGCGGGATGGCCTATATGCAGTATTTT
CDR3 protein: CASSLSSGMAYMQYF
D gene: TRBD2
clone size: -
V gene: TRBV11-2
J gene: TRBJ2-3

CDR3 DNA: TGTGCTAGCAGACCCGTGACAGGGGGCACAGATACGCAGTATTTT
CDR3 protein: CASRPVTGGTDTQYF
D gene: TRBD1
clone size: -
V gene: TRBV6-5
J gene: TRBJ2-3

CDR3 DNA: TGTGCCAGCAGTTTACCTGGGTTGGACATTCAGTACTTC
CDR3 protein: CASSLPGLDIQYF
D gene: -
clone size: -
V gene: TRBV28
J gene: TRBJ2-4

CDR3 DNA: TGTGCCAGCAGCATCAGGGGGCTCTACGAGCAGTACTTC
CDR3 protein: CASSIRGLYEQYF
D gene: TRBD1
clone size: few
V gene: TRBV28
J gene: TRBJ2-7

CDR3 DNA: TGTGCCAGTAGCTTTGGAGGCTATGGCTACACCTTC
CDR3 protein: CASSFGGYGYTF
D gene: -
clone size: -
V gene: TRBV28
J gene: TRBJ1-2

CDR3 DNA: TGTGCCAGCAGGTCATTTCTAGCGGGAGTTGAGCATTTCTTC
CDR3 protein: CASRSFLAGVEHFF
D gene: TRBD2
clone size: -
V gene: TRBV6-1
J gene: TRBJ2-1

CDR3 DNA: TGTGCCACTAGCTGCACTGGCGGCACCGGGGAGCTGTTTTTT
CDR3 protein: CATSCTGGTGELFF
D gene: -
clone size: -
V gene: TRBV6-1
J gene: TRBJ2-2

CDR3 DNA: TGTGCCAGCAGCTTAGAGGGGTTTGCGACAGGGGGCTATATGGTTGAGCTGTTCTTC
CDR3 protein: CASSLEGFATGGYMVELFF
D gene: TRBD1
clone size: -
V gene: TRBV11-2
J gene: TRBJ2-1

CDR3 DNA: TGTGCCAGCAGTTTACCCCCAGTCGGGACAGTGAGCACAGATACGCAGTATTTT
CDR3 protein: CASSLPPVGTVSTDTQYF
D gene: TRBD1
clone size: -
V gene: TRBV28
J gene: TRBJ2-3

CDR3 DNA: TGTGCCAGCAGTTCCCGTCGGGGCTACACCGGGGAGCTGTTTTTT
CDR3 protein: CASSSRRGYTGELFF
D gene: -
clone size: -
V gene: TRBV6-1
J gene: TRBJ2-2

CDR3 DNA: TGCGCCAGCAGCCCAAGGGGATTCTATGGCTACACCTTC
CDR3 protein: CASSPRGFYGYTF
D gene: -
clone size: once
V gene: TRBV6-6
J gene: TRBJ1-2

CDR3 DNA: TGTGCCAGCAGCTTAGGTAGCAATGAGCAGTTCTTC
CDR3 protein: CASSLGSNEQFF
D gene: -
clone size: -
V gene: TRBV7-9
J gene: TRBJ2-1

CDR3 DNA: TGTGCCAGTAGTTCACTAGCCGGGAAGCTGTTTTTT
CDR3 protein: CASSSLAGKLFF
D gene: -
clone size: -
V gene: TRBV6-2/TRBV6-3
J gene: TRBJ2-2

CDR3 DNA: TGTGCCAGCAGCTTAGGGCAGGCAGGAGCTTATGAAAAACTGTTTTTT
CDR3 protein: CASSLGQAGAYEKLFF
D gene: -
clone size: -
V gene: TRBV11-2
J gene: TRBJ1-4

CDR3 DNA: TGCAGTGCTAGAGATTGGAGTACTACAACCGGAGATACGCAGTATTTT
CDR3 protein: CSARDWSTTTGDTQYF
D gene: -
clone size: few
V gene: TRBV20-1
J gene: TRBJ2-3

CDR3 DNA: TGCGCCAGCAGCGTGGGACTAGCGGGATTTAGGGGTGAGCAGTTCTTC
CDR3 protein: CASSVGLAGFRGEQFF
D gene: TRBD2
clone size: many
V gene: TRBV5-1
J gene: TRBJ2-1

CDR3 DNA: TGCAGTGCTAGAGATCTTACAGCGGCCTCATATGGCTACAGCTTC
CDR3 protein: CSARDLTAASYGYSF
D gene: -
clone size: -
V gene: TRBV20-1
J gene: TRBJ1-2

CDR3 DNA: TGCAGTGCTAACCTAGCGCGGGGGACCGGGGAGCTGTTTTTT
CDR3 protein: CSANLARGTGELFF
D gene: TRBD2
clone size: once
V gene: TRBV20-1
J gene: TRBJ2-2

CDR3 DNA: TGTGCCAGCAGCCAGGGTCGCATGTATGGCTACACCTTC
CDR3 protein: CASSQGRMYGYTF
D gene: -
clone size: -
V gene: TRBV14
J gene: TRBJ1-2

CDR3 DNA: TGTGCCAACAGCTTAGTACTAGAGGGAGTGGTTGAGCAGTTCTTC
CDR3 protein: CANSLVLEGVVEQFF
D gene: -
clone size: -
V gene: TRBV11-2
J gene: TRBJ2-1

CDR3 DNA: TGCAGTGCTAGCCGAGGGGCCACTGAAGCTTTCTTT
CDR3 protein: CSASRGATEAFF
D gene: -
clone size: few
V gene: TRBV20-1
J gene: TRBJ1-1

CDR3 DNA: TGCAGTGCGCCCAACTATGGTCACACCTTC
CDR3 protein: CSAPNYGHTF
D gene: -
clone size: -
V gene: TRBV20-1
J gene: TRBJ1-2

CDR3 DNA: TGTGCCAGCATCCTAACTAGCGGGAGCTACGAGCAGTATTTC
CDR3 protein: CASILTSGSYEQYF
D gene: TRBD2
clone size: -
V gene: TRBV6-5
J gene: TRBJ2-7

CDR3 DNA: TGTGCCAGCAGTGAGACAACGGGACAGGGGACCGCCAAAAACATTCAGTACTTC
CDR3 protein: CASSETTGQGTAKNIQYF
D gene: TRBD1
clone size: many
V gene: TRBV6-1
J gene: TRBJ2-4

CDR3 DNA: TGTGCCAGTGGCTTAGCCTGGACAGGGGTGGGTGGTTACACCTTC
CDR3 protein: CASGLAWTGVGGYTF
D gene: TRBD1
clone size: -
V gene: TRBV11-2
J gene: TRBJ1-2

CDR3 DNA: TGTGCCAGCAGTCGCAGGGATGAGGGTTTACCCCTCCACTTT
CDR3 protein: CASSRRDEGLPLHF
D gene: -
clone size: -
V gene: TRBV11-1
J gene: TRBJ1-6

CDR3 DNA: TGTGCCAGCAGCCACGACAGTGGTTCTTCACCCCTCAACTTT
CDR3 protein: CASSHDSGSSPLNF
D gene: -
clone size: -
V gene: TRBV7-9
J gene: TRBJ1-6

CDR3 DNA: TGCAGTGCTAGCCGGGGGGGGACCCTGTACTTC
CDR3 protein: CSASRGGTLYF
D gene: TRBD2
clone size: -
V gene: TRBV20-1
J gene: TRBJ2-5

CDR3 DNA: TGTGCCAGCAGCCACCTAGGGGCGACAAACACTGAAGCTTTCTTT
CDR3 protein: CASSHLGATNTEAFF
D gene: -
clone size: -
V gene: TRBV14
J gene: TRBJ1-1

CDR3 DNA: TGTGCCAGCAGCTTAGGGCCCTTCAAGCTGAGCACAGATACGCAGTATTTT
CDR3 protein: CASSLGPFKLSTDTQYF
D gene: -
clone size: -
V gene: TRBV7-9
J gene: TRBJ2-3

CDR3 DNA: TGCGCCAGCAGCTCCTTAGCGGGATCCTACAATGAGCAGTTCTTC
CDR3 protein: CASSSLAGSYNEQFF
D gene: TRBD2
clone size: -
V gene: TRBV5-1
J gene: TRBJ2-1

CDR3 DNA: TGTGCCAGCAGCTCTAGGACTCAAAGGGTCAATCAGTCCCAGCATTTT
CDR3 protein: CASSSRTQRVNQSQHF
D gene: -
clone size: -
V gene: TRBV5-6
J gene: TRBJ1-5

CDR3 DNA: TGCAGTGCACCAAGCGGACTACACACAGATACGCAGTATTTT
CDR3 protein: CSAPSGLHTDTQYF
D gene: -
clone size: -
V gene: TRBV20-1
J gene: TRBJ2-3

CDR3 DNA: TGTAGTGCTTCCAGGACTGGCGGGAGAGGTGAGCAGTTCTTC
CDR3 protein: CSASRTGGRGEQFF
D gene: TRBD2
clone size: -
V gene: TRBV20-1
J gene: TRBJ2-1

CDR3 DNA: TGCGCCAGCAGCAGCTTAGGGACAGTACAAGAGACCCAGTACTTC
CDR3 protein: CASSSLGTVQETQYF
D gene: TRBD1
clone size: few
V gene: TRBV5-1
J gene: TRBJ2-5

CDR3 DNA: TGTGCCAGCAGTTCAGGGTTTGGCTACACCTTC
CDR3 protein: CASSSGFGYTF
D gene: -
clone size: few
V gene: TRBV28
J gene: TRBJ1-2

CDR3 DNA: TGTGCCAGCGGCCAAGGGCGGAGGGTCCTACTGGATGAGCAGTTCTTC
CDR3 protein: CASGQGRRVLLDEQFF
D gene: -
clone size: -
V gene: TRBV14
J gene: TRBJ2-1

CDR3 DNA: TGTGCCACCAGTGATCCTAGCGGGAGCCCCTACAATGAGCAGTTCTTC
CDR3 protein: CATSDPSGSPYNEQFF
D gene: TRBD2
clone size: -
V gene: TRBV24-1
J gene: TRBJ2-1

CDR3 DNA: TGTGCCAGCAGCTTAGTTTCGGGAAACTATGGCTACACTTTC
CDR3 protein: CASSLVSGNYGYTF
D gene: -
clone size: -
V gene: TRBV11-3
J gene: TRBJ1-2